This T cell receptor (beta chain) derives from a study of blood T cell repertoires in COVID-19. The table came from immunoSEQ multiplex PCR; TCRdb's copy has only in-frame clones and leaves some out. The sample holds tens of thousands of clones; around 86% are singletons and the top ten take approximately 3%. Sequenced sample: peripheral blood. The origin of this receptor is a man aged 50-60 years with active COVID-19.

CDR3 sequence reads: CASSVVPQGEQYF. In nucleotides, the CDR3 is TGTGCCAGCAGCGTAGTCCCACAGGGCGAGCAGTACTTC. V is TRBV9 and J is TRBJ2-7, with D maybe TRBD1 (6 bases). The V end was cut by 0 bases, the J end by 6 bases, with 10 bases between. Germline V CDR1 and CDR2: SGDLS, YYNGEE. CDR3 length equals 13 residues.